The sample holds one count of the clone carrying this T cell receptor (beta chain). The sample comes from a study of blood T cell repertoires in COVID-19. Trimming took 8 bases from V and 6 from J; bases not matched to a gene: 3. Germline V gene data show CDR1 as LGHDT and CDR2 as YNNKEL (reference sequence). The CDR3 has 12 residues. Everyone who took part was roughly 18 to 100 years old, and they came from about two dozen US areas. Participants' own reports of clinical history determined their cohort assignment. Assay used: immunoSEQ multiplex PCR; TCRdb lists only in-frame clones, some missing. The sample has more than 300,000 clones, roughly nine tenths seen once.

The sample consisted of PBMCs or T cells enriched from blood (not recorded which). The chain has TRBV3-1 (or the pseudogene TRBV3-2) and TRBJ1-1; 10 bases are shared with TRBD1. The origin of this receptor is a woman in her thirties or forties who had been exposed to COVID-19. The DNA of the CDR3 is TGTGCCAGCGCGGACAGGGGGGCTGAAGCTTTCTTT. Translation: CASADRGAEAFF.